The 29 T cell receptor beta chains below were found in one sample sequenced in a study of beta chain features in type 1 diabetes. Whole-study findings and limits: Within each of all four CD4+ subsets, Type 1 diabetes patients had TCRB CDR3s that were moderately but significantly shorter.

cDNA synthesis used the whole RNA isolate, giving expressed TCRB sequences. The method was immunoSEQ multiplex PCR; TCRdb's version includes in-frame clones alone and lacks a portion of them. Of more than 100,000 clones listed, approximately 10% are singletons. Their recognized antigens are unknown. Sequences were obtained from central memory CD4+ T cells from blood. The receptors shown here come from a man aged 25 to 45 with type 1 diabetes.

This clone was seen repeatedly, ten times or more. This chain connects TRBV7-9 to TRBJ2-5; 7 bases fit TRBD2. CDR3 size: 16 residues. The J segment lost 0 bases and the V segment lost 5 bases, leaving 9 bases of the junction unmatched. Germline V CDR1 and CDR2: SEHNR, FQNEAQ (reference sequence). In DNA, the CDR3 is TGTGCCAGCAGCGTCCCTATCGGGGGGAACCAAGAGACCCAGTACTTC. This sequence encodes CASSVPIGGNQETQYF.

The genes are TRBV18 and TRBJ2-7; 10 positions match TRBD1. The CDR3 totals 15 residues. Germline assignment: CDR1 KGHSH and CDR2 LQKENI. With 3 bases clipped from V and 6 bases from J, the junction kept 8 bases outside the gene matches. The CDR3 protein is CASSPSRGTGAEQYF. The CDR3 region has the DNA TGTGCCAGCTCACCGTCTCGTGGGACAGGGGCCGAGCAGTACTTC.

The chain carries TRBV6-5 and TRBJ2-7, with TRBD2 as a possible D gene (6 bases). Germline CDR1 is MNHEY and CDR2 is SVGAGI. V lost 7 bases and J 2 bases, leaving 15 bases between the germline ends. This CDR3 has 14 amino acids. CDR3 nucleotide sequence: TGTGCCAGCACCGGGGGACTCCCGGCCTACGAGCAGTACTTC. It encodes CASTGGLPAYEQYF.

This chain links TRBV10-3 with TRBJ2-1; D ambiguous. Between the trimmed V and J ends, which lost 4 bases and 2 bases, there was a span of 6 bases. There are 13 residues in the CDR3. In germline, CDR1 is ENHRY, CDR2 SYGVKD. This chain's CDR3 is CAISGVPYNEQFF. In nucleotides, the CDR3 is TGTGCCATCAGTGGAGTACCCTACAATGAGCAGTTCTTC.

In its sample, this clone was seen a few times. The CDR3 DNA follows: TGTGCCAGCAGTTTAAGGGGGCTGAGCAATCAGCCCCAGCATTTT. Encoded protein: CASSLRGLSNQPQHF. The chain joins TRBV28 to TRBJ1-5, with 7 nucleotides matching TRBD1. The germline gives CDR1 MDHEN, CDR2 SYDVKM. J lost 1 base, V lost 2 bases, and 2 bases had no gene match. CDR3 length equals 15 residues.

The chain carries TRBV2 and TRBJ2-5, with 9 bases fitting TRBD1. Germline trimming cut 2 bases from V and 5 bases from J; bases unmatched to any gene: 12. This CDR3 comprises 17 residues. The germline V gene encodes CDR1 SNHLY and CDR2 FYNNEI. The CDR3 reads CASSEQGQGGSGETQYF. CDR3 bases: TGTGCCAGCAGTGAACAGGGACAGGGTGGGAGTGGCGAGACCCAGTACTTC.

The rearrangement joins TRBV7-3 to TRBJ2-3; 10 positions agree with TRBD2. V lost 3 bases, J lost 3 bases, and 6 bases stayed unmatched. This CDR3 region has 16 residues. The germline gives CDR1 SGHTA, CDR2 FQGTGA. The CDR3, as DNA: TGTGCCAGCAGCTTCAGACTAGCGGGTCCTACAGATACGCAGTATTTT. This sequence encodes CASSFRLAGPTDTQYF.

This clone occurred many times. The chain recombines TRBV28 with TRBJ1-1, with 9 bases matching TRBD1. The CDR3 length is 14 residues. Germline-derived CDR1 and CDR2 are MDHEN and SYDVKM. J lost 4 bases, V lost 5 bases, and 5 bases had no gene match. The CDR3 loop is CASSLGDRATEAFF. CDR3 in DNA: TGTGCCAGCAGTCTCGGGGACAGGGCCACTGAAGCTTTCTTT.

The chain couples TRBV4-2 to TRBJ2-1, with TRBD2 matching 8 bases. Germline values: CDR1 LGHNA, CDR2 YNFKEQ. The CDR3 is made up of 14 amino acids. With V trimmed by 7 bases and J by 7 bases, 9 bases remained unmatched. The CDR3 is CASNLERGTNEQFF. As DNA, the CDR3 is TGTGCCAGCAACCTGGAGCGGGGGACTAATGAGCAGTTCTTC.

J is TRBJ2-3 and V is TRBV5-6; 10 bases agree with TRBD2. This CDR3 spans 14 amino acids. Per the germline V gene, CDR1 is SGHDT and CDR2 is YYEEEE. V shed 4 bases, J shed 4 bases, and the junction held 3 bases outside the gene matches. The CDR3 loop is CASSGAGGADTQYF. The CDR3 DNA sequence: TGTGCCAGCAGCGGAGCGGGGGGGGCAGATACGCAGTATTTT. Full variable domain (rest looked up from reference TRBV5-6 and TRBJ2-3): DAGVTQSPTHLIKTRGQQVTLRCSPKSGHDTVSWYQQALGQGPQFIFQYYEEEERQRGNFPDRFSGHQFPNYSSELNVNALLLGDSALYLCASSGAGGADTQYFGPGTRLTVL.

In its sample, this clone was seen a few times. The genes are TRBV5-1 and TRBJ2-5, with 7 bases aligning to TRBD1. In germline, CDR1 is SGHRS, CDR2 YFSETQ. V shed 3 bases and J 0 bases; nucleotides not matched to a gene: 2. The CDR3 has 14 amino acids. CDR3 sequence: CASSWGQNQETQYF. CDR3 bases: TGCGCCAGCAGCTGGGGACAGAACCAAGAGACCCAGTACTTC.

This clone was counted only a few times. The chain combines TRBV5-1 with TRBJ2-1; 10 nucleotides match TRBD2. The germline V gene encodes CDR1 SGHRS and CDR2 YFSETQ. The CDR3 spans 14 residues. V was clipped by 7 bases and J by 6 bases; unmatched bases: 7. In nucleotides, the CDR3 is TGCGCCAGCGCGCTAGCGGGGGACAGCAATGAGCAGTTCTTC. Translated, it gives CASALAGDSNEQFF. Full variable domain (outside the CDR3, taken from reference TRBV5-1 and TRBJ2-1): KAGVTQTPRYLIKTRGQQVTLSCSPISGHRSVSWYQQTPGQGLQFLFEYFSETQRNKGNFPGRFSGRQFSNSRSEMNVSTLELGDSALYLCASALAGDSNEQFFGPGTRLTVL.

A few counts support this clone. The chain uses TRBV29-1 and TRBJ2-7; 7 positions agree with TRBD2. J lost 3 bases, V lost 6 bases, and 11 bases had no gene match. CDR3 length: 14 amino acids. Germline lookup yields CDR1 SQVTM and CDR2 ANQGSEA. The CDR3 nucleotides are TGCAGCGTGACCCTTATGAGCGGGGTCTACGAGCAGTACTTC. Translating gives CSVTLMSGVYEQYF.

The J gene is TRBJ2-1, the V gene TRBV4-1; TRBD2 matches 11 bases. Germline V CDR1 and CDR2: MGHRA, YSYEKL. This CDR3 contains 15 residues. V shed 6 bases and J 2 bases; nucleotides not matched to a gene: 3. The CDR3 DNA sequence: TGCGCCAGCAGGTTAGCGGGGGGGCCCTACAATGAGCAGTTCTTC. It yields the protein CASRLAGGPYNEQFF.

This clone was found a few times. The rearrangement uses TRBV6-4 and TRBJ2-3, with unresolved D. This CDR3 has 13 residues. In germline, CDR1 is MRHNA, CDR2 SNTAGT. The V gene lost 3 bases and the J gene lost 4 bases, with 8 bases spanning the gap. CDR3 protein: CASSEVQADTQYF. In DNA form, the CDR3 reads TGTGCCAGCAGTGAAGTCCAGGCAGATACGCAGTATTTT.

The rearrangement uses TRBV5-4 and TRBJ2-2, with TRBD1 matching over 8 bases. With 5 bases clipped from V and 5 bases from J, the junction kept 5 bases outside the gene matches. Looked up from germline, CDR1 is SGHNT and CDR2 is YYREEE (reference sequence). This CDR3 contains 14 residues. CDR3 sequence: CASSTGGWTGELFF. CDR3 in DNA: TGTGCCAGCAGTACAGGGGGTTGGACCGGGGAGCTGTTTTTT.

V is TRBV14 and J is TRBJ2-5, with TRBD2 matching over 8 bases. CDR3 length equals 15 residues. Germline CDR1 reads SGHDN; CDR2 reads FVKESK. The J segment lost 7 bases and the V segment lost 6 bases, leaving 13 bases of the junction unmatched. Written as DNA, the CDR3 is TGTGCCAGCAGTCCTCTCGCGGGGGGCCGGGGGACCCAGTACTTC. Its translation: CASSPLAGGRGTQYF.

This clone was seen a handful of times. The chain couples TRBV6-1 to TRBJ2-1; 9 bases line up with TRBD2. Per germline, CDR1 MNHNS and CDR2 SASEGT. This CDR3 spans 15 amino acids. V was pared by 8 bases and J by 8 bases, with 13 bases of the junction left unmatched. CDR3: CASYLAGGRAHEQFF. The CDR3 nucleotides read TGTGCCAGCTATTTGGCGGGGGGGCGTGCTCATGAGCAGTTCTTC.

This clone has only a few counts. J is TRBJ2-7 and V is TRBV28, with TRBD1 matching over 8 bases. The J segment lost 3 bases and the V segment lost 5 bases, leaving 6 bases of the junction unmatched. The CDR3 is 14 amino acids. Germline V gene sequence: CDR1 MDHEN, CDR2 SYDVKM. CDR3 sequence (DNA): TGTGCCAGCAGTCTTCAGGGGGCAGGCTACGAGCAGTACTTC. It codes for CASSLQGAGYEQYF.

This chain joins TRBV9 and TRBJ2-3, with TRBD2 matching over 15 bases. With V trimmed by 4 bases and J by 4 bases, 7 bases remained unmatched. The CDR3 runs to 17 residues. Germline CDR1 SGDLS, CDR2 YYNGEE. The DNA for the CDR3 is TGTGCCAGCAGCAAGGGAAGGACTAGCGGGGGGGCAGATACGCAGTATTTT. Translating it yields CASSKGRTSGGADTQYF. Variable domain in full (rest from reference TRBV9 and TRBJ2-3): DSGVTQTPKHLITATGQRVTLRCSPRSGDLSVYWYQQSLDQGLQFLIQYYNGEERAKGNILERFSAQQFPDLHSELNLSSLELGDSALYFCASSKGRTSGGADTQYFGPGTRLTVL.

The CDR3 region is CASSPNVANTQYF. The CDR3 nucleotides are TGTGCCAGCAGCCCAAACGTTGCGAATACGCAGTATTTT. The chain employs TRBV7-2 and TRBJ2-3; D is uncertain. Trimming pared 5 bases from V and 7 bases from J, leaving 13 bases between. The germline CDR1 and CDR2 sequences are SGHTA and FQGNSA. This CDR3 comprises 13 residues.

This clone was found a few times. The chain is built from TRBV7-2 and TRBJ1-1; D is perhaps TRBD1 (5 bases). Germline assignment: CDR1 SGHTA and CDR2 FQGNSA. Trimming cost V 0 bases and J 8 bases, with 13 bases left between them. This CDR3 contains 14 residues. The CDR3 sequence: CASSLAWKAGEAFF. The CDR3 DNA is TGTGCCAGCAGCTTAGCGTGGAAAGCAGGGGAAGCTTTCTTT. Together with reference TRBV7-2 and TRBJ1-1, the CDR3 gives the full variable domain: GAGVSQSPSNKVTEKGKDVELRCDPISGHTALYWYRQSLGQGLEFLIYFQGNSAPDKSGLPSDRFSAERTGGSVSTLTIQRTQQEDSAVYLCASSLAWKAGEAFFGQGTRLTVV.

V is TRBV18 and J is TRBJ1-1; D unresolved. Trimming stripped 2 bases from V and 8 bases from J, with 18 bases between. CDR1 and CDR2 (germline): KGHSH, LQKENI. This CDR3 contains 15 residues. Here the CDR3 reads CASSPALVRGKEAFF. CDR3 in DNA: TGTGCCAGCTCACCAGCCCTGGTTCGTGGCAAGGAAGCTTTCTTT.

The chain carries TRBV28 and TRBJ2-7; a possible D gene is TRBD1 (5 bases). The CDR3 length is 12 residues. Germline values: CDR1 MDHEN, CDR2 SYDVKM. Trimming took off 4 bases at V and 9 bases at J, with 13 bases between the two ends. The CDR3 loop reads CASSSRVGVQYF. Written as DNA, the CDR3 is TGTGCCAGCAGTTCCAGGGTGGGCGTGCAGTACTTC.

V usage is TRBV7-2 and J usage is TRBJ2-1; TRBD2 is a possible D gene (7 bases). The ends were cut back, 1 base at V and 4 bases at J, with 14 bases in the middle. CDR3 length equals 16 residues. Germline V gives CDR1 SGHTA, CDR2 FQGNSA. CDR3 nucleotides: TGTGCCAGCAGCTTAGTAGGCGGGGGCCCTTACAATGAGCAGTTCTTC. Translated: CASSLVGGGPYNEQFF.

Only a few counts were recorded for this clone. This sequence joins TRBV15 and TRBJ1-1; 10 nucleotides match TRBD1. V was pared by 6 bases and J by 4 bases, with 8 bases of the junction left unmatched. Germline V gives CDR1 LNHNV, CDR2 YYDKDF (reference sequence). This CDR3 is built from 15 residues. This CDR3 reads CATSPGGTGVTEAFF. Written as DNA, the CDR3 is TGTGCCACCAGTCCAGGGGGGACAGGGGTCACTGAAGCTTTCTTT. The full variable domain, with the rest looked up from reference TRBV15 and TRBJ1-1, is DAMVIQNPRYQVTQFGKPVTLSCSQTLNHNVMYWYQQKSSQAPKLLFHYYDKDFNNEADTPDNFQSRRPNTSFCFLDIRSPGLGDTAMYLCATSPGGTGVTEAFFGQGTRLTVV.

This clone has a handful of counts. The gene calls are TRBV5-8 and TRBJ2-7; 13 positions match TRBD2. The V and J ends lost 4 bases and 2 bases, in that order; junction bases with no gene match: 3. CDR3 size: 15 residues. From germline, CDR1 is SGHTS and CDR2 YDEGEE. For the CDR3, the DNA is TGTGCCAGCAGCCGACTAGCGGGGGGAACCTACGAGCAGTACTTC. Translation: CASSRLAGGTYEQYF. The entire variable domain, with the rest obtained from reference TRBV5-8 and TRBJ2-7, is as follows: EAGVTQSPTHLIKTRGQQATLRCSPISGHTSVYWYQQALGLGLQFLLWYDEGEERNRGNFPPRFSGRQFPNYSSELNVNALELEDSALYLCASSRLAGGTYEQYFGPGTRLTVT.

This clone was seen more than once but under ten times. The V and J genes are TRBV2 and TRBJ1-5, with TRBD1 identical over 8 bases. This CDR3 region has 15 residues. CDR1 and CDR2 from the germline V gene are SNHLY and FYNNEI. V gave up 5 bases and J gave up 2 bases; unmatched junction bases: 5. The CDR3 sequence is CASSLQGAGNQPQHF. The DNA for the CDR3 is TGTGCCAGCAGTCTTCAGGGGGCTGGCAATCAGCCCCAGCATTTT.

The sample holds a few counts of this clone. The J gene is TRBJ1-2, the V gene TRBV2, with a weak D call TRBD1 (6 bases). CDR1 SNHLY and CDR2 FYNNEI come from the germline V gene. V lost 3 bases to trimming and J lost 4 bases, with 15 bases between them. There are 15 residues in the CDR3. The CDR3 loop reads CASSEDPGGSYGYTF. In DNA, the CDR3 is TGTGCCAGCAGTGAGGATCCGGGGGGCAGCTATGGCTACACCTTC. The full variable domain, rest sourced from reference TRBV2 and TRBJ1-2, is EPEVTQTPSHQVTQMGQEVILRCVPISNHLYFYWYRQILGQKVEFLVSFYNNEISEKSEIFDDQFSVERPDGSNFTLKIRSTKLEDSAMYFCASSEDPGGSYGYTFGSGTRLTVV.